One and the same sample provided the 25 T cell receptor beta chains below, sequenced in a study of blood T cell repertoires in COVID-19. The repertoire was sequenced with immunoSEQ multiplex PCR; TCRdb's copy has only in-frame clones and lacks some. This repertoire shows fewer than 700,000 clones, approximately 91% found once; its top ten account for roughly 8%. The sequencing sample was made of peripheral blood. Every receptor here comes from a woman aged 50 to 65 with COVID-19, enrolled during active disease.

This clone has only one observation. The chain couples TRBV6-2 or TRBV6-3 to TRBJ1-1, with TRBD1 matching over 8 bases. The trim removed 5 bases at V and 1 base at J, leaving 12 bases unmatched. CDR1 MNHEY and CDR2 SVGEGT come from the germline V gene. The CDR3 loop spans 17 amino acids. The DNA for the CDR3 is TGTGCCAGCAGTACCCGGACAGGGAAGGTGCGGAACACTGAAGCTTTCTTT. It specifies CASSTRTGKVRNTEAFF.

This rearrangement joins TRBV11-3 to TRBJ2-3; TRBD2 matches 8 bases. Germline V CDR1 and CDR2: SGHNT, YENEEA. The CDR3 is 17 residues long. The trim removed 5 bases at V and 1 base at J, leaving 11 bases unmatched. Here the CDR3 reads CASSKSRGGLGTDTQYF. The CDR3 region has the DNA TGTGCCAGCAGCAAATCACGGGGGGGGCTCGGCACAGATACGCAGTATTTT.

This chain links TRBV24-1 with TRBJ2-1; TRBD1 aligns across 7 bases. Germline V gene data show CDR1 as KGHDR and CDR2 as SFDVKD. V trimming: 3 bases; J trimming: 2 bases; junction bases outside the gene matches: 6. This CDR3 has 16 amino acids. The CDR3 DNA reads as TGTGCCACCAGTGATCCGGGACAGCAGGCCTACAATGAGCAGTTCTTC. It encodes CATSDPGQQAYNEQFF.

The CDR3 nucleotides read TGTGCCACCAGTGATTTGAAGAGGGGGGGGCTTAATGAAAAACTGTTTTTT. Its protein is CATSDLKRGGLNEKLFF. The rearrangement links TRBV24-1 to TRBJ1-4; D is possibly TRBD1 (6 bases). The CDR3 is made up of 17 amino acids. CDR1 is KGHDR and CDR2 is SFDVKD in the germline V gene. Deletions cut 0 bases from V and 4 bases from J, with 14 bases between.

The chain employs TRBV4-1 and TRBJ1-1, with TRBD1 matching over 7 bases. This CDR3 is 12 amino acids long. The germline CDR1 and CDR2 sequences are MGHRA and YSYEKL. The J segment lost 5 bases and the V segment lost 6 bases, leaving 3 bases of the junction unmatched. The CDR3 DNA follows: TGCGCCAGCAGACAGGGGATAACTGAAGCTTTCTTT. Protein product: CASRQGITEAFF.

This clone occurred once. The rearrangement links TRBV6-5 to TRBJ1-1; D might be TRBD1 (6 bases). Germline V gives CDR1 MNHEY, CDR2 SVGAGI. The CDR3 runs to 13 residues. Trimming took 10 bases from V and 5 from J, leaving 17 bases between them. The CDR3 reads CAIARGGDTEAFF. CDR3 DNA sequence: TGTGCCATCGCAAGGGGGGGGGATACTGAAGCTTTCTTT.

This chain joins TRBV7-7 and TRBJ2-1; D call uncertain. Germline V lookup: CDR1 SSHAT, CDR2 FNYEAQ (reference sequence). V gave up 1 base and J gave up 6 bases, with 10 bases separating them. The CDR3 is 14 residues long. This CDR3 is CASSLGHQSNEQFF. The CDR3, as DNA: TGTGCCAGCAGCTTAGGACACCAAAGCAATGAGCAGTTCTTC.

V and J are TRBV7-9 and TRBJ1-1, with 7 nucleotides matching TRBD1. V trimming: 8 bases; J trimming: 1 base; junction bases outside the gene matches: 10. The CDR3 sequence is 15 residues long. Germline V gives CDR1 SEHNR, CDR2 FQNEAQ (reference sequence). As DNA, the CDR3 is TGTGCCAGCGTCCTCCGGGACAGTGGGAACACTGAAGCTTTCTTT. Protein sequence: CASVLRDSGNTEAFF.

A single count supports this clone. This chain links TRBV19 with TRBJ1-5; 7 nucleotides match TRBD1. J was trimmed by 5 bases and V by 5 bases; bases with no gene match: 9. There are 15 residues in the CDR3. Looked up from germline, CDR1 is LNHDA and CDR2 is SQIVND (reference sequence). In nucleotides, the CDR3 is TGTGCCAGTAGTCCCGACAGGGAAATGGATCAGCCCCAGCATTTT. Its protein is CASSPDREMDQPQHF.

The gene calls are TRBV7-8 and TRBJ1-3; D might be TRBD1 (5 bases). The germline gives CDR1 SGHVS, CDR2 FQNEAQ. CDR3 length: 16 residues. V was trimmed by 5 bases and J by 4 bases, leaving 18 bases between them. The CDR3 nucleotides read TGTGCCAGCAGCGCGCGACAGTATCTCGGAGGAAACACCATATATTTT. Protein sequence: CASSARQYLGGNTIYF.

The chain has TRBV19 and TRBJ1-6, with TRBD1 matching over 9 bases. This CDR3 contains 16 residues. Trimming cost V 3 bases and J 3 bases; bases outside gene matches: 3. In germline, CDR1 is LNHDA, CDR2 SQIVND (reference sequence). The CDR3 nucleotides read TGTGCCAGTAGTATGGGGACAGGGCTCTATAATTCACCCCTCCACTTT. As protein: CASSMGTGLYNSPLHF. Using reference TRBV19 and TRBJ1-6 for the parts outside the CDR3, the full variable domain is DGGITQSPKYLFRKEGQNVTLSCEQNLNHDAMYWYRQDPGQGLRLIYYSQIVNDFQKGDIAEGYSVSREKKESFPLTVTSAQKNPTAFYLCASSMGTGLYNSPLHFGNGTRLTVT.

The J gene is TRBJ2-2, the V gene TRBV29-1, with 8 bases aligning to TRBD2. The J segment lost 4 bases and the V segment lost 7 bases, leaving 5 bases of the junction unmatched. Per germline, CDR1 SQVTM and CDR2 ANQGSEA. This CDR3 has 13 amino acids. CDR3 sequence (DNA): TGCAGCGGCAGCGGGGGAGTCACCGGGGAGCTGTTTTTT. This codes for CSGSGGVTGELFF.

The CDR3 sequence is CAWARDRHQETQYF. DNA for the CDR3: TGTGCCTGGGCCCGGGACAGGCACCAAGAGACCCAGTACTTC. The V gene is TRBV30, the J gene TRBJ2-5, with 8 nucleotides matching TRBD1. The length of the CDR3 is 14 residues. V gave up 5 bases and J gave up 0 bases; unmatched junction bases: 5. The germline V gene has CDR1 GTSNPN and CDR2 SVGIG (reference sequence).

The CDR3 here is CASSLLGRLGYTF. As DNA, the CDR3 is TGTGCCAGCAGTCTTCTGGGGCGCTTAGGCTACACCTTC. The chain employs TRBV28 and TRBJ1-2; possibly TRBD1 for D (5 bases). Trimming pared 5 bases from V and 8 bases from J, leaving 15 bases between. Germline-derived CDR1 and CDR2 are MDHEN and SYDVKM. The CDR3 contains 13 residues.

The genes are TRBV6-1 and TRBJ1-6; D is undetermined. The CDR3 is 17 residues long. Looked up from germline, CDR1 is MNHNS and CDR2 is SASEGT. With 4 bases removed from V and 10 bases from J, the gap between germline ends came to 23 bases. CDR3 nucleotide sequence: TGTGCCAGCAGTGTCGTTATGACCAGCGTACTACCCTCACCCCTCCACTTT. Encoded protein: CASSVVMTSVLPSPLHF.

The V and J genes are TRBV28 and TRBJ1-3; a possible D gene is TRBD1 (6 bases). The germline V gene has CDR1 MDHEN and CDR2 SYDVKM. The V and J ends lost 6 bases and 3 bases respectively, with 15 bases between them. The CDR3 spans 15 residues. CDR3 loop: CASRSGAFSGNTIYF. The CDR3 region has the DNA TGTGCCAGCAGGTCAGGGGCGTTTAGTGGAAACACCATATATTTT. The whole variable domain, filled in from reference TRBV28 and TRBJ1-3, reads DVKVTQSSRYLVKRTGEKVFLECVQDMDHENMFWYRQDPGLGLRLIYFSYDVKMKEKGDIPEGYSVSREKKERFSLILESASTNQTSMYLCASRSGAFSGNTIYFGEGSWLTVV.

J is TRBJ2-1 and V is TRBV6-2 or TRBV6-3; 9 bases line up with TRBD2. With 1 base clipped from V and 2 bases from J, the junction kept 9 bases outside the gene matches. The CDR3 sequence is 18 residues long. Germline V gives CDR1 MNHEY, CDR2 SVGEGT. The CDR3 region is CASSYFAGPSGAYNEQFF. The CDR3 DNA sequence: TGTGCCAGCAGTTACTTCGCCGGGCCTAGCGGGGCCTACAATGAGCAGTTCTTC.

The rearrangement uses TRBV5-1 and TRBJ1-1; 7 nucleotides align to TRBD1. Germline-derived CDR1 and CDR2 are SGHRS and YFSETQ. The CDR3 contains 15 residues. V was pared by 3 bases and J by 4 bases, with 9 bases of the junction left unmatched. CDR3 protein: CASSSSPNRGTEAFF. As DNA, the CDR3 is TGCGCCAGCAGCTCCTCCCCCAACAGGGGCACTGAAGCTTTCTTT.

The chain links TRBV6-1 to TRBJ1-2; the match to TRBD1 covers 9 bases. This CDR3 has 15 residues. Germline V lookup: CDR1 MNHNS, CDR2 SASEGT. Trimming cost V 1 base and J 8 bases; bases outside gene matches: 8. The CDR3 spells CASSEGLGQGLGYTF. CDR3 DNA: TGTGCCAGCAGTGAAGGCCTCGGACAGGGGTTAGGCTACACCTTC.

The V and J genes are TRBV2 and TRBJ2-7, with 8 bases fitting TRBD1. CDR3 length: 14 amino acids. V gave up 5 bases and J gave up 6 bases; unmatched junction bases: 9. Germline V gene lookup returns CDR1 SNHLY and CDR2 FYNNEI. The CDR3 loop is CASSPVQTGVEQYF. As DNA, the CDR3 is TGTGCCAGCAGTCCTGTACAGACAGGGGTCGAGCAGTACTTC.

The gene calls are TRBV19 and TRBJ1-6, with D possibly being TRBD1 (5 bases). This CDR3 is built from 17 residues. CDR1 is LNHDA and CDR2 is SQIVND in the germline V gene (reference sequence). V gave up 5 bases and J gave up 7 bases, with 21 bases separating them. The CDR3 region is CASSPQRDLGLNSPLHF. The CDR3 DNA reads TGTGCCAGTAGTCCTCAACGTGATCTGGGGCTAAATTCACCCCTCCACTTT.

CDR3 DNA sequence: TGTGCCAGCAGCTTAAACGGACAGGGCGTCCTCACCTTC. Protein sequence: CASSLNGQGVLTF. The rearrangement joins TRBV11-1 to TRBJ1-2; 8 bases line up with TRBD1. With V trimmed by 2 bases and J by 13 bases, 9 bases remained unmatched. Germline lookup yields CDR1 SGHAT and CDR2 FQDESV (reference sequence). The CDR3 is 13 residues long.

The chain uses TRBV6-5 and TRBJ1-1; possibly TRBD1 for D (5 bases). The CDR3 has 14 amino acids. V lost 0 bases and J 4 bases, leaving 9 bases between the germline ends. CDR1 and CDR2 (germline): MNHEY, SVGAGI. CDR3 loop: CASSYSREGTEAFF. DNA for the CDR3: TGTGCCAGCAGTTACTCCAGGGAAGGCACTGAAGCTTTCTTT.

The V gene is TRBV19, the J gene TRBJ1-2, with 7 positions matching TRBD1. Trimming took 5 bases from V and 5 from J; bases not matched to a gene: 11. This CDR3 spans 15 amino acids. Germline lookup yields CDR1 LNHDA and CDR2 SQIVND (reference sequence). CDR3 nucleotides: TGTGCCAGTAGTGCAGGGCGAGGGACAGCGTATGGCTACACCTTC. As protein: CASSAGRGTAYGYTF.

The rearrangement links TRBV5-4 to TRBJ2-5, with D hard to call. The germline V gene has CDR1 SGHNT and CDR2 YYREEE (reference sequence). The germline V and J ends were trimmed by 3 bases and 0 bases, with 15 bases remaining between them. This CDR3 contains 16 residues. The CDR3 DNA reads as TGTGCCAGCAGCTCTCCTACGGCGGAAGACCAAGAGACCCAGTACTTC. It translates to CASSSPTAEDQETQYF.